The next 28 T cell receptor beta chains were all read from a single sample in a study of blood T cells in healthy people across ages. Together with a sample-barcoded 5' primer, a J-beta primer mix was included in a second PCR lasting about 7 to 11 cycles. TCRdb reprocessed the 5' RACE reads with MiXCR, giving one entry per CDR3 protein. The sample holds hundreds of thousands of distinct CDR3 sequences, under 30% seen once. The sample comprised blood. Receptors were obtained from a woman older than 75 in good health.

A word on this clonotype: Being one base from a much bigger clone, this may be a read error. The chain employs TRBV2 and TRBJ1-1; possibly TRBD1 for D (5 bases). Germline loops: CDR1 SNHLY, CDR2 FYNNEI. The length of the CDR3 is 13 residues. CDR3 sequence reads: CASSRDLNTGAFF. The CDR3 nucleotides read TGTGCCAGCAGCAGGGACCTTAACACTGGAGCTTTCTTT.

The CDR3 region is CASSSTGGSISYEQYF. CDR3 in DNA: TGTGCCAGCAGCTCCACCGGGGGTTCCATCTCCTACGAGCAGTACTTC. The rearrangement links TRBV5-4 to TRBJ2-7, with D possibly TRBD2 on 6 matching bases. V gave up 3 bases and J gave up 0 bases, with 16 bases separating them. The length of the CDR3 is 16 residues. The V gene's germline CDR1 is SGHNT and CDR2 YYREEE (reference sequence).

This clonotype was recorded many times. The chain uses TRBV12-3 or TRBV12-4 and TRBJ1-5, with D unclear. Between the trimmed V and J ends, which lost 1 base and 3 bases, there was a span of 7 bases. The CDR3 totals 14 residues. CDR3 nucleotides: TGTGCCAGCAGTTTAGACCGAATCAATCAGCCCCAGCATTTT. Translation: CASSLDRINQPQHF.

The chain recombines TRBV7-2 with TRBJ2-5, with D perhaps TRBD1 (5 bases). The J call may be mistaken, given a closer DNA end match to TRBJ2-7. The CDR3 length is 14 residues. Germline-derived CDR1 and CDR2 are SGHTA and FQGNSA. The CDR3 sequence is CASSLVRGSDEQYF. CDR3 nucleotides: TGTGCCAGCAGCTTGGTTAGGGGCAGCGACGAGCAGTACTTC.

This clonotype was detected many times. The gene calls are TRBV5-1 and TRBJ1-6; D remains unclear. V lost 0 bases and J lost 6, with 10 bases in between. This CDR3 region has 15 residues. From germline, CDR1 is SGHRS and CDR2 YFSETQ. The CDR3 sequence: CASSLAANSNSPLHF. CDR3 in DNA: TGCGCCAGCAGCTTGGCCGCGAACAGTAATTCACCCCTCCACTTT.

The chain carries TRBV6-5 and TRBJ2-6, with D unresolved. The CDR3 is made up of 14 amino acids. The germline V gene encodes CDR1 MNHEY and CDR2 SVGAGI. Trimming removed 3 bases at V and 3 bases at J, with 6 bases between. Here the CDR3 reads CASSYGGGANVLTF. For the CDR3, the DNA is TGTGCCAGCAGTTATGGTGGTGGGGCCAACGTCCTGACTTTC.

In this sample, this clonotype turned up many times. The chain combines TRBV9 with TRBJ2-3; 13 bases are a match to TRBD2. V shed 0 bases and J 1 base; nucleotides not matched to a gene: 2. Germline CDR1 and CDR2: SGDLS and YYNGEE. The CDR3 sequence is 17 residues long. In DNA form, the CDR3 reads TGTGCCAGCAGCGTAGGACTAGCGGGGGGCCGCACAGATACGCAGTATTTT. Translation gives CASSVGLAGGRTDTQYF.

A remark on this clonotype: This could be a read error, since a much larger clone is one nucleotide away. The chain joins TRBV11-2 to TRBJ2-4, with TRBD1 identical over 10 bases. TRBJ2-5 explains the end of the DNA better; the J call may be wrong. The germline V gene encodes CDR1 SGHAT and CDR2 FQNNGV. CDR3 length: 14 amino acids. The CDR3 nucleotides read TGTGCCTGCAGCACACGACAGGGGGCAGAGACCCAGTACTTC. This codes for CACSTRQGAETQYF.

This clonotype was picked up many times. CDR3 sequence reads: CASTPWGASTEAFF. In DNA, the CDR3 is TGTGCCAGCACCCCGTGGGGGGCCAGCACTGAAGCTTTCTTT. This chain connects TRBV6-6 to TRBJ1-1; maybe TRBD1 (6 bases). Germline V lookup: CDR1 MNHNY, CDR2 SVGAGI (reference sequence). V lost 7 bases, J lost 4 bases, and 16 bases lay in between. The CDR3 is 14 residues long.

The chain couples TRBV9 to TRBJ2-2; no definite D call. Trimming shortened V by 4 bases and J by 3 bases, and 10 bases separated the two germline ends. The germline gives CDR1 SGDLS, CDR2 YYNGEE. The CDR3 totals 14 residues. DNA for the CDR3: TGTGCCAGCAGCCAGAAAGTTTACACCGGGGAGCTGTTTTTT. Its protein is CASSQKVYTGELFF.

This clonotype was counted at least ten times. This rearrangement joins TRBV7-2 to TRBJ2-1, with 11 bases aligning to TRBD1. Germline CDR1 and CDR2: SGHTA and FQGNSA. The CDR3 consists of 17 residues. The V segment lost 5 bases and the J segment 5 bases; nucleotides outside the gene matches: 11. CDR3 protein: CASSVRTGGKLNNEQFF. CDR3 sequence (DNA): TGTGCCAGCAGCGTAAGGACAGGGGGCAAACTTAACAATGAGCAGTTCTTC.

This clonotype was seen a handful of times. The CDR3 nucleotides are TGTGCCAGCAGTGACTCCGGCCGAGATACGCAGTATTTT. Protein: CASSDSGRDTQYF. The chain has TRBV6-4 and TRBJ2-3; D unclear. Germline V gives CDR1 MRHNA, CDR2 SNTAGT. V was pared by 0 bases and J by 5 bases, with 6 bases between. CDR3 length: 13 amino acids.

With regard to this clonotype: One junction end does not reproduce the germline sequence, and a read error may be involved. The chain has TRBV11-2 and TRBJ2-1; 15 bases map to TRBD2. This CDR3 has 17 residues. The germline gives CDR1 SGHAT, CDR2 FQNNGV. The CDR3 protein is CTSSLARTSGGAAEQFF. CDR3 coding DNA: TGTACCAGCAGCTTAGCCAGGACTAGCGGGGGGGCCGCTGAGCAGTTCTTC.

The chain links TRBV7-2 to TRBJ2-7; TRBD2 matches at 7 bases. V gave up 1 base and J gave up 4 bases; unmatched junction bases: 4. The CDR3 runs 14 residues. CDR1 and CDR2 (germline): SGHTA, FQGNSA. Here the CDR3 DNA reads TGTGCCAGCAGCTTAGGCGGGAGTGGATACGAGCAGTACTTC. Amino acid sequence: CASSLGGSGYEQYF.

Worth noting for this clonotype: Since a much larger clone is just one base distant, this may be a read error. This chain uses TRBV14 with TRBJ2-1; possibly TRBD1 or TRBD2 for D (5 bases each). The CDR3 length is 17 residues. CDR1 and CDR2 (germline): SGHDN, FVKESK. V dropped 4 bases and J dropped 2 bases, with 18 bases sitting between them. CDR3 residues: CASSRDMWGNTYNEQFF. In DNA form, the CDR3 reads TGTGCCAGCAGCCGAGATATGTGGGGGAATACCTACAATGAGCAGTTCTTC. Full variable domain (rest looked up from reference TRBV14 and TRBJ2-1): EAGVTQFPSHSVIEKGQTVTLRCDPISGHDNLYWYRRVMGKEIKFLLHFVKESKQDESGMPNNRFLAERTGGTYSTLKVQPAELEDSGVYFCASSRDMWGNTYNEQFFGPGTRLTVL.

To note about this clonotype: This sequence may be a read error, since a much larger clone differs from it by one base. The J gene is TRBJ2-1, the V gene TRBV12-3 or TRBV12-4; D remains ambiguous. Near its end, the DNA agrees better with TRBJ2-7, so the J call may be wrong. The CDR3 consists of 11 residues. The CDR3 nucleotides are TGTGCCAGCAGCCACGAAGGGGAGCAGTACTTC. Protein product: CASSHEGEQYF.

A remark on this clonotype: Germline and junction disagree at one end, which may indicate a read error. The chain recombines TRBV27 with TRBJ1-2; 7 bases map to TRBD1. CDR3 length: 15 amino acids. Germline CDR1 is MNHEY and CDR2 is SMNVEV (reference sequence). CDR3 amino acids: CAGSSRDRAHYGYTF. CDR3 bases: TGTGCCGGCAGTTCCCGCGACAGGGCCCACTATGGCTACACCTTC.

At least ten counts were recorded for this clonotype. This chain joins TRBV3-1 and TRBJ2-1; possibly TRBD2 for D (7 bases). V lost 5 bases and J lost 3, with 14 bases in between. Germline CDR1 is LGHDT and CDR2 is YNNKEL (reference sequence). This CDR3 is built from 15 residues. The CDR3 region has the DNA TGTGCCAGCAGCGAGGGGGGGTTAAGCTACAATGAGCAGTTCTTC. Protein sequence: CASSEGGLSYNEQFF.

This clonotype was observed many times. The chain has TRBV5-5 and TRBJ2-5; 14 positions match TRBD2. Germline V CDR1 and CDR2: SGHKS, YYEKEE (reference sequence). The CDR3 has 17 residues. V lost 0 bases and J lost 4; bases outside the gene matches: 5. CDR3 amino acids: CASSLGPTSGGAETQYF. CDR3 DNA: TGTGCCAGCAGCTTGGGTCCGACTAGCGGGGGGGCAGAGACCCAGTACTTC. Supplemented by reference TRBV5-5 and TRBJ2-5, the full variable domain reads DAGVTQSPTHLIKTRGQQVTLRCSPISGHKSVSWYQQVLGQGPQFIFQYYEKEERGRGNFPDRFSARQFPNYSSELNVNALLLGDSALYLCASSLGPTSGGAETQYFGPGTRLLVL.

The V and J genes are TRBV29-1 and TRBJ2-6, with D possibly TRBD1 on 5 matching bases. Looked up from germline, CDR1 is SQVTM and CDR2 is ANQGSEA. Deletions cut 6 bases from V and 2 bases from J, with 11 bases between. The CDR3 has 14 amino acids. In nucleotides, the CDR3 is TGCAGCGTCCCCACAGGAGCTGGGGCCAACGTCCTGACTTTC. As protein: CSVPTGAGANVLTF.

There are a few counts of this clonotype. The chain has TRBV4-3 and TRBJ2-2, with a weak D call TRBD1 (5 bases). CDR1 is LGHNA, CDR2 YSLEER, per germline. V shed 1 base and J shed 5 bases, with 11 bases lying between them. This CDR3 spans 15 amino acids. The CDR3, as DNA: TGCGCCAGCAGCCAAGGACAGCGTTCGACCGGGGAGCTGTTTTTT. This codes for CASSQGQRSTGELFF.

This clonotype was seen only a few times. The gene calls are TRBV7-2 and TRBJ2-6, with TRBD2 matching over 7 bases. The CDR3 runs 16 residues. The V segment lost 1 base and the J segment 2 bases; nucleotides outside the gene matches: 2. Germline V gene sequence: CDR1 SGHTA, CDR2 FQGNSA. The CDR3 nucleotides are TGTGCCAGCAGCTTAGTGGGGGGGACTGGGGCCAACGTCCTGACTTTC. Amino acids: CASSLVGGTGANVLTF.

This clonotype was found many times. This chain connects TRBV4-3 to TRBJ2-1, with D perhaps matching TRBD1 (5 bases). V shed 0 bases and J shed 3 bases, with 9 bases lying between them. Germline values: CDR1 LGHNA, CDR2 YSLEER. CDR3 length: 15 amino acids. The CDR3 spells CASSQDLGVYNEQFF. The CDR3 region has the DNA TGCGCCAGCAGCCAAGATCTAGGGGTCTACAATGAGCAGTTCTTC.

At least ten counts were recorded for this clonotype. The chain combines TRBV20-1 with TRBJ2-3, with TRBD2 matching 8 bases. Trimming cost V 3 bases and J 0 bases; bases outside gene matches: 11. Germline V CDR1 and CDR2: DFQATT, SNEGSKA (reference sequence). This CDR3 region has 17 residues. For the CDR3, the DNA is TGCAGTGCTAGTGAAGGCGGGGGGCTTCTTAGCACAGATACGCAGTATTTT. This encodes CSASEGGGLLSTDTQYF.

For the CDR3, the DNA is TGTGCCACCAGCAGAGATGGGGGGCTGAATCAGCCCCAGCATTTT. It encodes CATSRDGGLNQPQHF. V usage is TRBV15 and J usage is TRBJ1-5; possible D gene TRBD1, 6 bases. Trimming removed 0 bases from V and 4 bases from J, with 10 bases in between. Germline values: CDR1 LNHNV, CDR2 YYDKDF (reference sequence). This CDR3 has 15 amino acids.

The chain carries TRBV10-3 and TRBJ1-1, with unresolved D. This CDR3 has 13 residues. Per germline, CDR1 ENHRY and CDR2 SYGVKD. V was shortened by 8 bases and J by 1 base, with 11 bases between the two germline ends. The chain's CDR3 is CAISEASNTEAFF. CDR3 in DNA: TGTGCCATCTCTGAGGCATCGAACACTGAAGCTTTCTTT.

The V gene is TRBV7-9, the J gene TRBJ1-2; 9 bases fit TRBD1. The germline CDR1 and CDR2 sequences are SEHNR and FQNEAQ (reference sequence). J gave up 0 bases and V 6 bases, and 11 bases lay outside the gene matches. The CDR3 sequence is 17 residues long. DNA of the CDR3: TGTGCCAGCAGGCAAGGGACAGGGCGGGAGCCTAACTATGGCTACACCTTC. It is translated as CASRQGTGREPNYGYTF. The full variable domain, in which reference TRBV7-9 and TRBJ1-2 provide the parts outside the CDR3, is DTGVSQNPRHKITKRGQNVTFRCDPISEHNRLYWYRQTLGQGPEFLTYFQNEAQLEKSRLLSDRFSAERPKGSFSTLEIQRTEQGDSAMYLCASRQGTGREPNYGYTFGSGTRLTVV.

The CDR3 DNA reads TGTGCCAGCAGTTTAAAGGGACAGATTGGCTACACCTTC. This encodes CASSLKGQIGYTF. The chain recombines TRBV6-5 with TRBJ1-2; 7 nucleotides agree with TRBD1. The CDR3 runs 13 residues. With V trimmed by 4 bases and J by 7 bases, 6 bases remained unmatched. Germline values: CDR1 MNHEY, CDR2 SVGAGI.